These 19 T cell receptor beta chains came from one sample sequenced in a study of blood T cells in healthy people across ages. A second PCR, run for roughly 7 to 12 cycles, used a sample-barcoded 5' primer plus a J-beta primer mix. TCRdb redid the calling of the 5' RACE reads with MiXCR, one entry per CDR3 protein. The profile shows around 940,000 distinct CDR3 sequences, just over 50% of them singletons. The specimen sequenced was blood. Receptors were obtained from a woman aged 55-70 years in good health.

The chain carries TRBV28 and TRBJ2-5, with 10 bases matching TRBD2. The CDR3 length is 16 residues. V dropped 6 bases and J dropped 11; count of bases not matched to a gene: 18. Per the germline V gene, CDR1 is MDHEN and CDR2 is SYDVKM. CDR3 DNA sequence: TGTGCCAGCAGCCCATTGGCTAGCGGGAGCTCCGGGGAGCAGTACTTC. Protein: CASSPLASGSSGEQYF.

This clonotype was counted many times. CDR3 DNA sequence: TGCAGTGCCCCCGGGAGGGGAATAGCGAGACTCCACAATGAGCAGTTCTTC. The encoded protein is CSAPGRGIARLHNEQFF. This chain connects TRBV20-1 to TRBJ2-1, with 8 positions matching TRBD2. Germline V CDR1 and CDR2: DFQATT, SNEGSKA (reference sequence). The CDR3 runs to 17 residues. V was clipped by 6 bases and J by 5 bases; unmatched bases: 18.

The chain uses TRBV6-2 or TRBV6-3 and TRBJ2-7; 12 nucleotides agree with TRBD2. The closer fit of TRBJ2-5 to the DNA end suggests the J call may be wrong. Per germline, CDR1 MNHEY and CDR2 SVGEGT. CDR3 length: 15 residues. The CDR3 region is CASSTVGLAGETQYF. The DNA for the CDR3 is TGTGCCAGCAGTACCGTGGGACTAGCGGGAGAGACCCAGTACTTC.

This clonotype has more than one count but fewer than ten. The gene calls are TRBV7-8 and TRBJ1-1, with D unresolved. Trimming stripped 3 bases from V and 2 bases from J, with 16 bases between. Germline CDR1 SGHVS, CDR2 FQNEAQ. The CDR3 is 16 amino acids. CDR3 bases: TGTGCCAGCAGCTTGGACCAGGTGGGTAAAAACACTGAAGCTTTCTTT. It yields the protein CASSLDQVGKNTEAFF.

This chain connects TRBV20-1 to TRBJ2-1; tentative D call: TRBD1 (6 bases). Trimming removed 3 bases from V and 13 bases from J, with 16 bases in between. This CDR3 has 12 residues. Germline V gene data show CDR1 as DFQATT and CDR2 as SNEGSKA (reference sequence). CDR3: CSASRGGETQFF. In DNA, the CDR3 is TGCAGTGCTAGTAGAGGGGGAGAGACCCAGTTCTTC.

This chain connects TRBV27 to TRBJ2-1; TRBD2 agrees at 9 bases. Unmatched junction bases numbered 5, after V lost 3 bases and J lost 5 bases. The V gene's germline CDR1 is MNHEY and CDR2 SMNVEV (reference sequence). CDR3 size: 15 residues. The CDR3 spells CASSFAGTSHNEQFF. CDR3 sequence (DNA): TGTGCCAGCAGTTTTGCCGGGACTAGCCACAATGAGCAGTTCTTC.

V gene TRBV7-9 combines with J gene TRBJ2-7; D is perhaps TRBD1 or TRBD2 (6 bases each). The V end lost 5 bases, the J end lost 2 bases, and 13 bases lay between the germline ends. Germline V gene data show CDR1 as SEHNR and CDR2 as FQNEAQ (reference sequence). This CDR3 region has 14 residues. CDR3 sequence (DNA): TGTGCCAGCAGCCCTCAGGAGGGGGCCTACGAGCAGTACTTC. Protein: CASSPQEGAYEQYF.

V gene TRBV20-1 combines with J gene TRBJ1-2, with D uncertain. CDR1 and CDR2 from the germline V gene are DFQATT and SNEGSKA (reference sequence). The CDR3 runs to 17 residues. Trimming shortened V by 0 bases and J by 0 bases, and 17 bases separated the two germline ends. CDR3 coding DNA: TGCAGTGCTAGAGATTTCCGGGCCAGCATTGCTAACTATGGCTACACCTTC. It encodes CSARDFRASIANYGYTF.

The V and J genes are TRBV3-1 and TRBJ2-1; TRBD2 might be the D (6 bases). The CDR3 contains 16 residues. The V and J ends lost 2 bases and 4 bases respectively, with 15 bases between them. Germline CDR1 reads LGHDT; CDR2 reads YNNKEL (reference sequence). CDR3 DNA sequence: TGTGCCAGCAGCCAAATTGCGGGAATGACGTACAATGAGCAGTTCTTC. It codes for CASSQIAGMTYNEQFF.

This clonotype was observed a single time. The chain uses TRBV25-1 and TRBJ1-1; tentative D call: TRBD1 (6 bases). Germline CDR1 is MGHDK and CDR2 is SYGVNS. Trimming removed 4 bases at V and 10 bases at J, with 16 bases between. CDR3 length: 13 amino acids. The CDR3 region has the DNA TGTGCCAGCAGTGGACCTGGGGGGCTAGCAGCTTTCTTT. It specifies CASSGPGGLAAFF.

This clonotype has more than one count but fewer than ten. V and J are TRBV29-1 and TRBJ2-5; 7 bases are a match to TRBD1. This CDR3 has 13 residues. Trimming took 6 bases from V and 11 from J; bases not matched to a gene: 15. CDR1 is SQVTM and CDR2 is ANQGSEA in the germline V gene. This CDR3 reads CSVHRGLRWEQYF. The CDR3 coding sequence is TGCAGCGTACACAGGGGCCTACGTTGGGAGCAGTACTTC.

The sample holds a few counts of this clonotype. The genes are TRBV6-1 and TRBJ2-4, with a possible D match to TRBD2 (5 bases). The CDR3 is 17 residues long. Trimming removed 8 bases from V and 0 bases from J, with 20 bases in between. Germline-derived CDR1 and CDR2 are MNHNS and SASEGT. The CDR3 region is CASSGRELTLAKNIQYF. The CDR3 bases are TGTGCCAGCTCGGGAAGGGAGCTGACCTTAGCCAAAAACATTCAGTACTTC.

The chain links TRBV7-8 to TRBJ1-2, with D tentatively TRBD1 (5 bases). The CDR3 spans 15 residues. Germline values: CDR1 SGHVS, CDR2 FQNEAQ. V was cut by 0 bases and J by 5 bases, with 13 bases left in between. The CDR3 DNA reads TGTGCCAGCAGCTTAGCTGGTCAGGGATTGTATGGCTACACCTTC. As protein: CASSLAGQGLYGYTF.

This clonotype is a singleton in its sample. The chain employs TRBV28 and TRBJ1-1; D not resolved. This CDR3 region has 11 residues. Looked up from germline, CDR1 is MDHEN and CDR2 is SYDVKM. The ends were cut back, 8 bases at V and 7 bases at J, with 11 bases in the middle. The CDR3 sequence: CASYLRSEAFF. CDR3 sequence (DNA): TGTGCCAGCTATCTAAGAAGTGAAGCTTTCTTT.

V is TRBV6-1 and J is TRBJ2-1, with TRBD1 matching over 12 bases. The V and J ends lost 0 bases and 7 bases, in that order; junction bases with no gene match: 4. The CDR3 is 16 amino acids. Germline V gene sequence: CDR1 MNHNS, CDR2 SASEGT. CDR3 nucleotides: TGTGCCAGCAGTGAAGCGGTGGGACAGGGGGCGAATGAGCAGTTCTTC. This translates into CASSEAVGQGANEQFF.

This chain links TRBV6-2 or TRBV6-3 with TRBJ2-7; 7 bases are a match to TRBD1. Gene TRBJ2-1 matches the end of the DNA better, so the J call may be wrong. The CDR3 has 12 amino acids. Germline V lookup: CDR1 MNHEY, CDR2 SVGEGT. The CDR3 loop is CASSYRGPEQFF. As DNA, the CDR3 is TGTGCCAGCAGTTACAGGGGGCCTGAGCAGTTCTTC.

The chain combines TRBV24-1 with TRBJ2-7; unclear D gene. The DNA end is a closer match to TRBJ2-5, so the J assignment may be wrong. This CDR3 contains 12 residues. The germline CDR1 and CDR2 sequences are KGHDR and SFDVKD. The CDR3: CATSDLGETQYF. For the CDR3, the DNA is TGTGCCACCAGTGATTTAGGAGAGACCCAGTACTTC.

The chain joins TRBV15 to TRBJ2-1; 7 nucleotides match TRBD2. The CDR3 spans 16 residues. CDR1 is LNHNV and CDR2 is YYDKDF in the germline V gene (reference sequence). J was trimmed by 2 bases and V by 6 bases; bases with no gene match: 10. CDR3 in DNA: TGTGCCACCAGTTTCGTAGCGGGTAACCCCTACAATGAGCAGTTCTTC. The encoded protein is CATSFVAGNPYNEQFF. Drawing the rest from reference TRBV15 and TRBJ2-1, the complete variable domain is DAMVIQNPRYQVTQFGKPVTLSCSQTLNHNVMYWYQQKSSQAPKLLFHYYDKDFNNEADTPDNFQSRRPNTSFCFLDIRSPGLGDTAMYLCATSFVAGNPYNEQFFGPGTRLTVL.

This clonotype was counted only a few times. V gene TRBV20-1 combines with J gene TRBJ2-3; D unclear. V lost 6 bases to trimming and J lost 10 bases, with 14 bases between them. CDR1 is DFQATT and CDR2 is SNEGSKA in the germline V gene (reference sequence). This CDR3 has 11 amino acids. The CDR3 nucleotides read TGCAGTGCGCGGACCTCCCCCTCGCAGTATTTT. Translating it yields CSARTSPSQYF.